The sequence of this T cell receptor beta chain was determined in a study of OX40 agonist ivuxolimab in advanced cancers. For this clone: Its antigen is still unknown.

Assay: immunoSEQ multiplex PCR; the TCRdb copy retains only in-frame clones and omits some. The sample has about 75,000 clones; 90% are singletons. CDR3 length: 16 amino acids. The germline gives CDR1 SGHTA, CDR2 FQGNSA. The V gene end was trimmed by 1 base and the J gene end by 4 bases; junction bases not matched to a gene: 3. Study conclusions and caveats: Antigen specificity of clonally expanded peripheral T cells was not established.

This clonotype was sampled from an adult with an advanced solid tumor such as melanoma, head and neck, liver or kidney cancer. The sequencing used CD4+ or CD8+ T cells sorted from blood, collected in a trial of the OX40 agonist ivuxolimab. The chain employs TRBV7-2 and TRBJ2-1, with 11 bases that match TRBD1. CDR3 DNA: TGTGCCAGCAGCTTAGGAGGGACAGGGGGGTACAATGAGCAGTTCTTC. Its translation is CASSLGGTGGYNEQFF. Full variable domain (missing parts from reference TRBV7-2 and TRBJ2-1): GAGVSQSPSNKVTEKGKDVELRCDPISGHTALYWYRQSLGQGLEFLIYFQGNSAPDKSGLPSDRFSAERTGGSVSTLTIQRTQQEDSAVYLCASSLGGTGGYNEQFFGPGTRLTVL.